Listed below are T cell receptor beta chains from one sample, sequenced in a study of blood T cell dynamics during melanoma immunotherapy. Method: immunoSEQ multiplex PCR; TCRdb's copy keeps in-frame clones and lacks some. The sample lists under 7,000 clones; 85% to 95% were seen once. Sample: cell-free DNA from blood, taken from a patient treated with checkpoint blockade. Source of these receptors: a human donor with melanoma. Both conserved end residues are part of each CDR3. D genes are given only for firm matches. Clone size is not always given. Where it is, it says once, few, many or a class for expanded clones.

>NA|NA|TRBJ2-1|TRBV30
CAWSTPPQGGDEQFF
TGTGCCTGGAGTACCCCTCCACAGGGAGGCGATGAGCAGTTCTTC
>NA|NA|TRBJ2-7|TRBV19
CASSKGGETYEQYF
TGTGCCAGTAGTAAGGGCGGGGAAACCTACGAGCAGTACTTC
>NA|NA|TRBJ1-2|TRBV5-1
CASSFGGGARGADYGYTF
TGCGCCAGCAGCTTTGGAGGAGGCGCGAGGGGGGCCGACTATGGCTACACCTTC
>NA|NA|TRBJ2-7|TRBV5-1
CASSLAGGGPEQYF
TGCGCCAGCAGCTTGGCCGGAGGGGGCCCCGAGCAGTACTTC
>NA|NA|TRBJ2-5|TRBV2
CASTERETQYF
TGTGCCAGCACGGAGCGAGAGACCCAGTACTTC
>NA|NA|TRBJ2-1|TRBV4-1
CASSQDQGTYNEQFF
TGCGCCAGCAGCCAAGATCAAGGGACCTACAATGAGCAGTTCTTC
>TRBD1|once|TRBJ2-7|TRBV18
CASSSMHRGVSYEQYF
TGTGCCAGCTCATCAATGCACAGGGGGGTCTCCTACGAGCAGTACTTC
>TRBD2|NA|TRBJ2-2|TRBV2
CASSEGGGYNTGELFF
TGTGCCAGCAGTGAAGGCGGGGGGTATAACACCGGGGAGCTGTTTTTT
>NA|NA|TRBJ1-6|TRBV19
CASTRWGFGNSPLHF
TGTGCCAGTACTAGATGGGGGTTTGGCAATTCACCCCTCCACTTT
>NA|NA|TRBJ1-1|TRBV28
CATRSGANTEAFF
TGTGCCACCCGCTCGGGGGCTAACACTGAAGCTTTCTTT
>NA|NA|TRBJ2-5|TRBV5-6
CASSLRAGETQYF
TGTGCCAGCAGCTTGCGTGCGGGAGAGACCCAGTACTTC
>NA|NA|TRBJ1-2|TRBV6-1
CASLKTGFSNYGYTF
TGTGCCAGCTTAAAGACGGGATTTTCTAACTATGGCTACACCTTC
>NA|NA|TRBJ1-1|TRBV7-6
CASSFKQGINTEAFF
TGTGCCAGCAGCTTCAAGCAGGGGATTAACACTGAAGCTTTCTTT
>NA|NA|TRBJ2-3|TRBV19
CASRPTSTDTQYF
TGTGCCAGTAGGCCGACTAGCACAGATACGCAGTATTTT
>NA|few|TRBJ1-5|TRBV5-4
CASSLGRDQPQHF
TGTGCCAGCAGCTTGGGCAGGGATCAGCCCCAGCATTTT
>NA|NA|TRBJ1-2|TRBV6-1
CASSESWTFYGYTF
TGTGCCAGCAGTGAAAGCTGGACGTTTTATGGCTACACCTTC
>NA|NA|TRBJ2-1|TRBV5-1
CASSLLPWQENNEQFF
TGCGCCAGCAGCTTACTCCCGTGGCAGGAAAACAATGAGCAGTTCTTC
>TRBD2|NA|TRBJ2-3|TRBV23-1
CASSQSANPLPAGGQESPTQYF
TGCGCCAGCAGTCAATCGGCCAACCCGCTTCCCGCGGGAGGGCAAGAGTCACCTACGCAGTATTTT
>NA|NA|TRBJ2-3|TRBV2
CASSFTDTQYF
TGTGCCAGCAGCTTCACAGATACGCAGTATTTT
>TRBD1|NA|TRBJ1-6|TRBV2
CASSERSGGLDSPLHF
TGTGCCAGCAGTGAAAGGTCAGGGGGTCTGGATTCACCCCTCCACTTT
>NA|NA|TRBJ2-7|TRBV2
CASSEGLPPTYEQYF
TGTGCCAGCAGTGAAGGACTCCCTCCAACCTACGAGCAGTACTTC
>NA|NA|TRBJ2-2|TRBV6-5
CASQGSNTGELFF
TGTGCCAGCCAGGGGTCGAACACCGGGGAGCTGTTTTTT
>TRBD2|NA|TRBJ2-5|TRBV28
CASSALRTSGETQYF
TGTGCCAGCAGTGCGCTTAGGACTAGCGGGGAGACCCAGTACTTC
>NA|NA|TRBJ1-4|TRBV28
CASRPARSRVNRWEKLFF
TGTGCCAGCAGGCCCGCCCGATCCAGAGTCAACCGATGGGAAAAACTGTTTTTT
>NA|NA|TRBJ2-3|TRBV11-2
CASRPRASRDTDTQYF
TGTGCCAGCAGGCCGCGAGCCTCAAGAGACACCGATACGCAGTATTTT
>TRBD2|NA|TRBJ2-7|TRBV28
CASSSPYGLAGPNEQYF
TGTGCCAGCAGTTCCCCCTACGGACTAGCGGGGCCGAACGAGCAGTACTTC
>TRBD2|NA|TRBJ2-1|TRBV7-9
CASSPAGTSGNEQFF
TGTGCCAGCAGCCCAGCCGGGACTAGCGGCAATGAGCAGTTCTTC
>NA|NA|TRBJ2-2|TRBV9
CASSVEREAPSTGELFF
TGTGCCAGCAGCGTAGAGAGAGAGGCCCCCAGCACCGGGGAGCTGTTTTTT
>NA|NA|TRBJ1-3|TRBV9
CASSVGLRVSGNTIYF
TGTGCCAGCAGCGTAGGCTTAAGAGTATCTGGAAACACCATATATTTT
>TRBD2|once|TRBJ2-5|TRBV19
CASSAAGTTRLETQYF
TGTGCCAGTAGTGCAGCCGGGACTACACGGTTGGAGACCCAGTACTTC
>TRBD1|NA|TRBJ2-1|TRBV6-1
CASSDRGTGFDEQFF
TGTGCCAGCAGTGATAGGGGGACAGGGTTCGATGAGCAGTTCTTC
>TRBD2|NA|TRBJ2-7|TRBV4-2
CASSQEEASGGHEQYF
TGTGCCAGCAGCCAAGAAGAGGCTAGCGGGGGCCACGAGCAGTACTTC
>NA|NA|TRBJ2-7|TRBV28
CASTVYGTASYEQYF
TGTGCCAGCACCGTATACGGGACGGCCTCCTACGAGCAGTACTTC
>NA|NA|TRBJ1-4|TRBV4-2
CASSQGVGSEKLFF
TGTGCCAGCAGCCAAGGCGTCGGGAGTGAAAAACTGTTTTTT
>NA|NA|TRBJ2-5|TRBV5-1
CASSLAFGETQYF
TGCGCCAGCAGCTTGGCTTTCGGGGAGACCCAGTACTTC
>NA|NA|TRBJ1-1|TRBV19
CASTHLQVGGTEAFF
TGTGCCAGTACTCACCTCCAGGTGGGTGGAACTGAAGCTTTCTTT
>NA|NA|TRBJ2-5|TRBV9
CASSVGGTGTQYF
TGTGCCAGCAGCGTAGGAGGTACTGGGACCCAGTACTTC
>TRBD1|NA|TRBJ1-5|TRBV6-1
CASSESGGQNNQPQHF
TGTGCCAGCAGTGAAAGTGGGGGACAGAACAATCAGCCCCAGCATTTT
>NA|few|TRBJ2-7|TRBV30
CAWASADSSYEQYF
TGTGCCTGGGCGTCCGCGGACTCCTCCTACGAGCAGTACTTC
>TRBD1|NA|TRBJ2-7|TRBV2
CASSEPGTGEYEQYF
TGTGCCAGCAGTGAACCCGGGACAGGGGAATACGAGCAGTACTTC
>NA|NA|TRBJ2-7|TRBV7-2
CASSLGSGSAYEQYF
TGTGCCAGCAGCTTAGGTAGCGGCAGTGCCTACGAGCAGTACTTC
>NA|once|TRBJ2-7|TRBV5-6
CASSGLGQSGEQYF
TGTGCCAGCAGCGGGCTGGGCCAGAGTGGAGAGCAGTACTTC
>TRBD2|large|TRBJ2-7|TRBV19
CASSTTSGIGYEQYF
TGTGCCAGTAGTACGACTAGCGGAATAGGGTACGAGCAGTACTTC
>TRBD1|NA|TRBJ1-6|TRBV2
CASSGQGSNSPLHF
TGTGCCAGCAGCGGACAGGGATCCAATTCACCCCTCCACTTT
>TRBD2|NA|TRBJ2-1|TRBV6-5
CASSYVGRDEQFF
TGTGCCAGCAGTTACGTGGGGAGGGATGAGCAGTTCTTC
>NA|NA|TRBJ2-3|TRBV29-1
CSVDGQENTDTQYF
TGCAGCGTTGATGGTCAGGAAAACACAGATACGCAGTATTTT
>NA|NA|TRBJ1-1|TRBV25-1
CASSERGLTEAFF
TGTGCCAGCAGTGAGCGGGGGCTCACTGAAGCTTTCTTT
>NA|NA|TRBJ2-5|TRBV28
CASSPLQGNQETQYF
TGTGCCAGCAGTCCCCTGCAGGGGAATCAAGAGACCCAGTACTTC
>TRBD1|NA|TRBJ2-5|TRBV9
CASSVDRGRETQYF
TGTGCCAGCAGCGTGGACAGGGGGCGGGAGACCCAGTACTTC